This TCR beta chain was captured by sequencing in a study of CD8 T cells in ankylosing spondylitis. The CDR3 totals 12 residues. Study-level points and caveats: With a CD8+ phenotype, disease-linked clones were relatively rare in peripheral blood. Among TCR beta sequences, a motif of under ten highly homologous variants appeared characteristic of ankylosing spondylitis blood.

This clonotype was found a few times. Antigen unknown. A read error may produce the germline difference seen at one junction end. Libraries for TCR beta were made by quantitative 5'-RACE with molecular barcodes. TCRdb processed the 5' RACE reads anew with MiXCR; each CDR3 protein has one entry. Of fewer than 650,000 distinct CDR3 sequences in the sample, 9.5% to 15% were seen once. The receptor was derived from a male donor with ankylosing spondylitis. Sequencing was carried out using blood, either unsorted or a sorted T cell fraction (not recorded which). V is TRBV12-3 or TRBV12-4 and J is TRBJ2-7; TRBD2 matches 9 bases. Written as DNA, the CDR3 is TGTGCCAGCAGTGTAGCGGGAGACACTGAGTACTTC. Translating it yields CASSVAGDTEYF.